The source of this TCR beta chain is a study of Graves' ophthalmopathy and Graves' hyperthyroidism. No donor had other autoimmune disease, uncontrolled infection, pregnancy or lactation. Physicians reached a diagnosis by relying on clinical symptoms, serum thyroxine, TRAb, thyroid ultrasound and orbital computed tomography. PBMCs were obtained from 10 ml of fresh peripheral blood. Findings of the study overall: Forecasting of ophthalmopathy progression by the model achieved around 68% sensitivity and around 77% specificity.

CDR3 length equals 14 residues. Trimming removed 0 bases at V and 2 bases at J, with 9 bases between. From germline, CDR1 is SGDLS and CDR2 YYNGEE. This clonotype was counted ten times or more. Antigen specificity is unknown. Amplifying from RNA transcripts, the study obtained TCR beta CDR3 regions. HTBI primers served in a first-round RT-PCR, which a second-round multiplex PCR followed. TCRdb redid the calling of the multiplex PCR reads with MiXCR, one entry per CDR3 protein. The sample records 350,000 to 450,000 distinct CDR3 sequences, more than 20% being singletons. This receptor was identified in a woman aged 18-30 years with stable Graves' hyperthyroidism. The sequenced sample consisted of peripheral blood. The rearrangement joins TRBV9 to TRBJ2-7; D is unclear. CDR3 amino acids: CASSVAGKAYEQYF. CDR3 sequence (DNA): TGTGCCAGCAGCGTAGCGGGCAAAGCCTACGAGCAGTACTTC.